The 11 T cell receptor beta chains in this list originate from one sample, sequenced in a study of OX40 agonist ivuxolimab in advanced cancers. Profiled with immunoSEQ multiplex PCR; TCRdb holds only in-frame clones, not every one. The sample has about 59,000 clones; around 82% are singletons. The sequencing used CD4+ or CD8+ T cells sorted from blood, collected in a trial of the OX40 agonist ivuxolimab. Receptors were obtained from an adult with an advanced solid tumor such as melanoma, head and neck, liver or kidney cancer.

The chain employs TRBV14 and TRBJ1-1; tentative D call: TRBD1 (5 bases). The germline V gene has CDR1 SGHDN and CDR2 FVKESK. V lost 3 bases to trimming and J lost 6 bases, with 20 bases between them. The CDR3 extends over 16 amino acids. CDR3: CASSQQDWGPAAEAFF. The CDR3 bases are TGTGCCAGCAGCCAGCAAGATTGGGGCCCCGCCGCTGAAGCTTTCTTT.

This chain uses TRBV6-5 with TRBJ2-2; TRBD1 matches at 9 bases. Germline V gene data show CDR1 as MNHEY and CDR2 as SVGAGI. The CDR3 has 15 residues. The V and J ends lost 6 bases and 6 bases, in that order; junction bases with no gene match: 8. Written as DNA, the CDR3 is TGTGCCAGCAGACCCGAGGGACAGGGACCCGGGGAGCTGTTTTTT. The encoded protein is CASRPEGQGPGELFF.

The V call is TRBV7-6, the J call TRBJ2-3; D gene uncertain. CDR3 size: 14 residues. V dropped 1 base and J dropped 0 bases, with 5 bases sitting between them. Germline CDR1 SGHVS, CDR2 FNYEAQ. The CDR3 DNA reads TGTGCCAGCAGCTTAGAACCTAGCACAGATACGCAGTATTTT. Encoded protein: CASSLEPSTDTQYF.

The J gene is TRBJ2-7, the V gene TRBV7-2; the D gene could be TRBD1 or TRBD2 (5 bases each). There are 11 residues in the CDR3. Germline CDR1 and CDR2: SGHTA and FQGNSA. V shed 8 bases and J shed 0 bases, with 5 bases lying between them. CDR3 in amino acids: CASGTSYEQYF. In DNA, the CDR3 is TGTGCCAGCGGGACCTCCTACGAGCAGTACTTC. Together with reference TRBV7-2 and TRBJ2-7, the CDR3 gives the full variable domain: GAGVSQSPSNKVTEKGKDVELRCDPISGHTALYWYRQSLGQGLEFLIYFQGNSAPDKSGLPSDRFSAERTGGSVSTLTIQRTQQEDSAVYLCASGTSYEQYFGPGTRLTVT.

The chain has TRBV30 and TRBJ2-3; D call uncertain. Trimming shortened V by 3 bases and J by 2 bases, and 6 bases separated the two germline ends. This CDR3 region has 12 residues. Germline V gene data show CDR1 as GTSNPN and CDR2 as SVGIG (reference sequence). CDR3 nucleotides: TGTGCCTGGAGCTCGCCCACAGATACGCAGTATTTT. Translated: CAWSSPTDTQYF. The whole variable domain, filled in from reference TRBV30 and TRBJ2-3, reads SQTIHQWPATLVQPVGSPLSLECTVEGTSNPNLYWYRQAAGRGLQLLFYSVGIGQISSEVPQNLSASRPQDRQFILSSKKLLLSDSGFYLCAWSSPTDTQYFGPGTRLTVL.

This chain joins TRBV23-1 and TRBJ2-7; 7 bases map to TRBD1. TRBV23-1 is marked as an open reading frame, function uncertain. J gave up 7 bases and V 4 bases, and 7 bases lay outside the gene matches. The CDR3 contains 13 residues. The CDR3 coding sequence is TGCGCCAGCAGTCGACAGGGACCAGGGGAGCAGTACTTC. Encoded protein: CASSRQGPGEQYF.

V is TRBV29-1 and J is TRBJ1-1, with D unresolved. Germline V lookup: CDR1 SQVTM, CDR2 ANQGSEA. V dropped 1 base and J dropped 1 base, with 13 bases sitting between them. The CDR3 has 15 residues. CDR3 in amino acids: CSVEGRTRGNTEAFF. Written as DNA, the CDR3 is TGCAGCGTTGAAGGCCGGACCCGAGGGAACACTGAAGCTTTCTTT.

This chain links TRBV10-3 with TRBJ1-1; the match to TRBD1 covers 9 bases. Germline loops: CDR1 ENHRY, CDR2 SYGVKD. After removal of 3 bases from V and 5 bases from J, the junction contained 1 base not matched to a gene. The CDR3 is made up of 13 amino acids. The CDR3 nucleotides are TGTGCCATCAGTGAAGGACAGGGGACTGAAGCTTTCTTT. It encodes CAISEGQGTEAFF.

This chain's CDR3 is CEFGINIYEQYF. In nucleotides, the CDR3 is TGTGAATTTGGGATAAACATATACGAGCAGTACTTC. This chain links TRBV12-5 with TRBJ2-7; D not resolved. The length of the CDR3 is 12 residues. Germline V lookup: CDR1 LGHNT, CDR2 FRNRAP.

This rearrangement joins TRBV20-1 to TRBJ2-6, with D uncertain. Trimming shortened V by 6 bases and J by 4 bases, and 4 bases separated the two germline ends. Looked up from germline, CDR1 is DFQATT and CDR2 is SNEGSKA (reference sequence). There are 11 residues in the CDR3. CDR3 DNA sequence: TGCAGTGCCACCGGGGCCAACGTCCTGACTTTC. Translation: CSATGANVLTF.

The chain combines TRBV5-1 with TRBJ2-3; D is uncertain. The CDR3 spans 15 residues. CDR1 is SGHRS, CDR2 YFSETQ, per germline. V was trimmed by 0 bases and J by 4 bases, leaving 12 bases between them. CDR3 sequence: CASSLENRQADTQYF. The CDR3 DNA follows: TGCGCCAGCAGCTTGGAAAATCGCCAGGCAGATACGCAGTATTTT.